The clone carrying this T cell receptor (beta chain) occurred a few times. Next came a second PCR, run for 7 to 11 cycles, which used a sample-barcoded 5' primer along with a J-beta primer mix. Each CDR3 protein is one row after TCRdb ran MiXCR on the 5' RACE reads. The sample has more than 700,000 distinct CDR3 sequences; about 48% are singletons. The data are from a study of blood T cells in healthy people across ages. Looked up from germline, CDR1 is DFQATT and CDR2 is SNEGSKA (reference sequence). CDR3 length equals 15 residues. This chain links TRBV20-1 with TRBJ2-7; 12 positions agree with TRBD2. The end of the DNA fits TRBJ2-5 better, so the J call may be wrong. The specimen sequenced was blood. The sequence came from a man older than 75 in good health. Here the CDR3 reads CSVSGLAGNPKTQYF. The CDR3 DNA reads TGCAGTGTATCAGGACTAGCGGGAAATCCCAAGACCCAGTACTTC.